This T cell receptor beta chain originates from a study of T cells in Graves' hyperthyroidism and ophthalmopathy. TCR beta CDR3 sequences were amplified from RNA transcripts. First-round RT-PCR of the TCR CDR3 relied on the HTBI primer set. Using its own MiXCR run on the multiplex PCR reads, TCRdb lists one record per CDR3 protein. The table shows a few hundred thousand distinct CDR3 sequences, with less than 25% occurring only once. The receptor's source is a man younger than 30 with Graves' hyperthyroidism. The sample was blood.

The CDR3, as DNA: TGTGCCAGTATGGGGGGGTATCGGAACACCGGGGAGCTGTTTTTT. This sequence encodes CASMGGYRNTGELFF. This chain uses TRBV19 with TRBJ2-2; 7 bases agree with TRBD2. This CDR3 region has 15 residues. Germline V gene data show CDR1 as LNHDA and CDR2 as SQIVND (reference sequence). Losses at the gene ends were 7 bases for V and 1 base for J; bases not matched to a gene: 6.